This T cell receptor (beta chain) is from a study of shared clonotypes between healthy human individuals. Regarding the study as a whole: Sampling used blood alone; tissue repertoires probably differ. Clonotype sharing among donors was expected to depend on sequencing depth.

Trimming shortened V by 8 bases and J by 6 bases, and 11 bases separated the two germline ends. The CDR3 is 12 amino acids. CDR1 is MNHEY and CDR2 is SMNVEV in the germline V gene (reference sequence). The DNA input per sorted-subset replicate PCR was 200 ng, corresponding to some 30,000 T cell genomes. The protocol was immunoSEQ multiplex PCR, while the TCRdb copy is restricted to in-frame clones and leaves out a portion. This sample yields about 2 million clones, of which over 85% are seen a single time; less than 1.5% belongs to the top ten. Terminally differentiated effector memory CD45RA+ cells were excluded by CCR7 positive selection of CD45RO-negative cells. As concerns this clone: Its specificity is not known.

The sequence was obtained from a man younger than 35 in good health. The specimen was naive CD8+ T cells sorted from blood. The rearrangement uses TRBV27 and TRBJ1-5, with D hard to call. CDR3 sequence (DNA): TGTGCCAGCGGGATGACGGGTCAGCCCCAGCATTTT. It is translated as CASGMTGQPQHF.